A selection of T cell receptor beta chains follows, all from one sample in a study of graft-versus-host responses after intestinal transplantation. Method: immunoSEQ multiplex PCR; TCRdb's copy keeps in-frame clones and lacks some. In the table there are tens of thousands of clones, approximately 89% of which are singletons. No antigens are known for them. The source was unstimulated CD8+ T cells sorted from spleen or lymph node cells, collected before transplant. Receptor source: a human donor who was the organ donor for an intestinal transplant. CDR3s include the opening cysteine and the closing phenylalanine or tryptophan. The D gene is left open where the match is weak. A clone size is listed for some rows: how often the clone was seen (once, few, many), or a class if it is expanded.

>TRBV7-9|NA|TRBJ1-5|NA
TGTGCCAGCAGCTTAGTCCGTTGGGACAACCCTTATCAGCCCCAGCATTTT
CASSLVRWDNPYQPQHF
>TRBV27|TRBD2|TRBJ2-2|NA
TGTGCCAGCAGTTTAGAGGCTAGCGGGAGTGCCGGGGAGCTGTTTTTT
CASSLEASGSAGELFF
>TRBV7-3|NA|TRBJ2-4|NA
TGTGCCAGCAGCCCCGGACCCGCGGAGGACATTCAGTACTTC
CASSPGPAEDIQYF
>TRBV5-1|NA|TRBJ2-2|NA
TGCGCCAGCAGCCTAGGGGTGACGAACACCGGGGAGCTGTTTTTT
CASSLGVTNTGELFF
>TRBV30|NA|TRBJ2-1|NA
TGTGCCTGGAGTCCGGGTCAGTTCTTC
CAWSPGQFF
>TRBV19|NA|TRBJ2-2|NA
TGTGCCAGTTCTAACACCGGGGAGCTGTTTTTT
CASSNTGELFF
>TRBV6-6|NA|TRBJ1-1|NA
TGTGCCAGCAGTTACTTCGGGTTATACCCTGAAGCTTTCTTT
CASSYFGLYPEAFF
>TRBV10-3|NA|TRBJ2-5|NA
TGTGCCATCACTACACCAGAATATTCCGGGGAGACCCAGTACTTC
CAITTPEYSGETQYF
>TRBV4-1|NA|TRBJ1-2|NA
TGCGCCAGCAGCCAAGTATCGGGCAACCCCTATGGCTACACCTTC
CASSQVSGNPYGYTF
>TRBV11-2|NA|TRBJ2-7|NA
TGTGCCAGCAGCTTAGGCACCGGGGGGCCCGTGAGAGAGCAGTACTTC
CASSLGTGGPVREQYF
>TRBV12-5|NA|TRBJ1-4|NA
TGTGCTAGTGGTCGCGGACCGGGACGAGAAAAACTGTTTTTT
CASGRGPGREKLFF
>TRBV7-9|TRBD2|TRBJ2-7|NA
TGTGCCAGCACCTCGGGACTAGCGGGGACTTCCTCCTACGAGCAGTACTTC
CASTSGLAGTSSYEQYF
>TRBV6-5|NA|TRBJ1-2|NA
TGTGCCAGAGTGAAGGATGGCTACACCTTC
CARVKDGYTF
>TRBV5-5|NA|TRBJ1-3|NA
TGTGCCAGCAGCTCTTTCCTCGCCGGGACTGAGTCTGGAAACACCATATATTTT
CASSSFLAGTESGNTIYF
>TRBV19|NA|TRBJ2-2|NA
TGTGCCAGTAGTATCATGGGCTTTGGTCTTAACACCGGGGAGCTGTTTTTT
CASSIMGFGLNTGELFF
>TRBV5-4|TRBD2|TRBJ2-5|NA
TGTGCCAGCAGCTTGGGGACTAGCGGGGGAGAGACCCAGTACTTC
CASSLGTSGGETQYF
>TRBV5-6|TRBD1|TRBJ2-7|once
TGTGCCAGCAGCTTGGGACAGGGGGTCTACGAGCAGTACTTC
CASSLGQGVYEQYF
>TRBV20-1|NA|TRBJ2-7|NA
TGCAGTGCTAGAGACAGGGTCTTCACGTATTTC
CSARDRVFTYF
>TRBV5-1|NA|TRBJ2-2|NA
TGCGCCAGCAGCTTGGGGACGGAGAACTATAACACCGGGGAGCTGTTTTTT
CASSLGTENYNTGELFF
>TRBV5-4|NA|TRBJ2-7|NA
TGTGCCAGCAGTGGAGAGTCAGATACCTACGAGCAGTACTTC
CASSGESDTYEQYF
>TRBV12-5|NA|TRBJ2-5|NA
TGTGCTAGTGGTTTGTGGGAGTCGGGCACAGTCCAAGAGACCCAGTACTTC
CASGLWESGTVQETQYF
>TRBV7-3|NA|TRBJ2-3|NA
TGTGCCAGCAGCTTACGGGGGGCCGTAGATACGCAGTATTTT
CASSLRGAVDTQYF
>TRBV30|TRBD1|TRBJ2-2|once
TGTGCCTGTAACCGGGACAGGGGCACCGGGGAGCTGTTTTTT
CACNRDRGTGELFF
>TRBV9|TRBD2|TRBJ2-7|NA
TGTGCCAGCAGCGTAGGGACTAGCTATTCCTACGAGCAGTACTTC
CASSVGTSYSYEQYF
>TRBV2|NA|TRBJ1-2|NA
TGTGCCAGCAGTCCATATGGCTACACCTTC
CASSPYGYTF
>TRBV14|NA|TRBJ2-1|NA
TGTGCCAGCAGCCACCAAGCGGGCTCCTACAATGAGCAGTTCTTC
CASSHQAGSYNEQFF
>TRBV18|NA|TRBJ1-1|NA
TGTGCCAGCTCACCACACGGCAGGGTGGACACTGAAGCTTTCTTT
CASSPHGRVDTEAFF
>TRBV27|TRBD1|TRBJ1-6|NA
TGTGCCAGCAGTCCCGGACAGGGCAATTCACCCCTCCACTTT
CASSPGQGNSPLHF
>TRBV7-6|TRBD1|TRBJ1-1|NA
TGTGCCAGCAGCTTAGGACAGGGGGCCATGAACACTGAAGCTTTCTTT
CASSLGQGAMNTEAFF
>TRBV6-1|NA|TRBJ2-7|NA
TGTGCCAGCAGTGAGGGAGGGGGCTACTCCTACGAGCAGTACTTC
CASSEGGGYSYEQYF
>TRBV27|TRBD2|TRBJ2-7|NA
TGTGCCAGCAGTCTCAGTCCGGGACTAGCGGGACGCCTCCACGAGCAGTACTTC
CASSLSPGLAGRLHEQYF
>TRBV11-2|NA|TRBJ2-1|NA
TGTGCCAGCAGCTTAAGGCTGCGGGGGCCCCGACACAATGAGCAGTTCTTC
CASSLRLRGPRHNEQFF
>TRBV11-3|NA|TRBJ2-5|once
TGTGCCAGCAGCTCCGCGGAGGCTCAAGAGACCCAGTACTTC
CASSSAEAQETQYF
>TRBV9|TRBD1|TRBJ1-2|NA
TGTGCCAGCAGCGTAGAGCGACAGGGCTCCGATGGCTACACCTTC
CASSVERQGSDGYTF
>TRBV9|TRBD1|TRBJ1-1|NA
TGTGCCAGCAGCGCAGGGACAGCCGAAGCTTTCTTT
CASSAGTAEAFF
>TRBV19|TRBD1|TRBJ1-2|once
TGTGCCAGTAGTACCTCGTTTGGGACAGGGTTTCGGGGTAACTATGGCTACACCTTC
CASSTSFGTGFRGNYGYTF
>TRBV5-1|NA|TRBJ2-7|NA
TGCGCCAGCAGCTTGCAGGGCGACGAGCAGTACTTC
CASSLQGDEQYF
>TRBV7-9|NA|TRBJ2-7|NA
TGTGCCAGCAGCAGCGCGGGAGACAGGGGCGCGACGGGGGACGAGCAGTACTTC
CASSSAGDRGATGDEQYF
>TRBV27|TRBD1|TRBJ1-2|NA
TGTGCCAGCAGTTCCGGGACAGGGGTGATAGAGGGTGGCTACACCTTC
CASSSGTGVIEGGYTF
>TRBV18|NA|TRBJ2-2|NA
TGTGCCAGCTCACGACCTACCAACACCGGGGAGCTGTTTTTT
CASSRPTNTGELFF
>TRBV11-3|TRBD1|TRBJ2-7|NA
TGTGCCAGCAGCCCCCGGGACAGGTCCTACGAGCAGTACTTC
CASSPRDRSYEQYF
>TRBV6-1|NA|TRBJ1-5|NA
TGTGCCAGCAGTGAGAGGGAGCCCTATAGCAATCAGCCCCAGCATTTT
CASSEREPYSNQPQHF
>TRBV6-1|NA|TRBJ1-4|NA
TGTGCCAGCAGTGAATGGGCAGATGGAGAAAAACTGTTTTTT
CASSEWADGEKLFF
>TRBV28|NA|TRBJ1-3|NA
TGTGCCAGCAGTTTTGGGAGCTCTGGAAACACCATATATTTT
CASSFGSSGNTIYF
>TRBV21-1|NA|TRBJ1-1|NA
TGTGCCAGCACCCCGGTCCTCCCTAGGAGGGGCACTGAAGCTTTCTTT
CASTPVLPRRGTEAFF
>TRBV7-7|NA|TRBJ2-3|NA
TGTGCTAGCAGCTTAGCTGAGGGAGATACGCAGTATTTT
CASSLAEGDTQYF
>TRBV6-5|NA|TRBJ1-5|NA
TGTGCCAGCAGTTACGCGAATATCGGCAATCAGCCCCAGCATTTT
CASSYANIGNQPQHF
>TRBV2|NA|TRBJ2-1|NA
TGTGCCAGCAGTGAATGGGGCGGGAAGGACAATGAGCAGTTCTTC
CASSEWGGKDNEQFF
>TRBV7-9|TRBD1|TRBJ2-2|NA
TGTGCCAGCAGCACAACAGGGGGCTTAAGCACCGGGGAGCTGTTTTTT
CASSTTGGLSTGELFF
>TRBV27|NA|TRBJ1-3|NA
TGTGCCAGCAGTTCTGGGACAACCTTT
CASSSGTTF
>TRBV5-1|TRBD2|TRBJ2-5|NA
TGCGCCAGCAGCGTCATGACTAGCGGGATAGAGACCCAGTACTTC
CASSVMTSGIETQYF
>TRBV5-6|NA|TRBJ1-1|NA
TGTGCCAGCAGCTTGGCTTCTTATTGGGGTACTGAAGCTTTCTTT
CASSLASYWGTEAFF
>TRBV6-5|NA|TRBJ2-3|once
TGTGCCAGCAGTTACTCGACATCTAGCACAGATACGCAGTATTTT
CASSYSTSSTDTQYF
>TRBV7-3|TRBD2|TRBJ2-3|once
TGTGCCAGCAGCACTGGGACTACCCAGAGAGATACGCAGTATTTT
CASSTGTTQRDTQYF
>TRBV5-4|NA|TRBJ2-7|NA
TGTGCCAGCAGCTTGGGGGTGGGACTCTCCTACGAGCAGTACTTC
CASSLGVGLSYEQYF